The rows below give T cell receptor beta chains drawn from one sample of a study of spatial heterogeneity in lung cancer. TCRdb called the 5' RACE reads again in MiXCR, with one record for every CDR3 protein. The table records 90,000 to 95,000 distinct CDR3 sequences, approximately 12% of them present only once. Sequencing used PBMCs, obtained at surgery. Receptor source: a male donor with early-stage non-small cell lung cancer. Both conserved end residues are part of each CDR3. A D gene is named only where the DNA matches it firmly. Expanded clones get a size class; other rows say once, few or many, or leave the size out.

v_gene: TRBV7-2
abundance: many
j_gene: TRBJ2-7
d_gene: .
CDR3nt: TGTGCCAGCAGCTATGGGTTCGGCAGGGGAAATTACGAGCAGTACTTC
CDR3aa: CASSYGFGRGNYEQYF

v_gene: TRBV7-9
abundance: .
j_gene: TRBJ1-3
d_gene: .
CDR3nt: TGTGCCAGCAGCTGGTGGGGCCTCTCTGGAAACACCATATATTTT
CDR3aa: CASSWWGLSGNTIYF

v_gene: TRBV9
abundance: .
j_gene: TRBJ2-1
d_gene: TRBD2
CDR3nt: TGTGCCAGCAGCCCTAGCGGGGTCTCCTACAATGAGCAGTTCTTC
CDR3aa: CASSPSGVSYNEQFF

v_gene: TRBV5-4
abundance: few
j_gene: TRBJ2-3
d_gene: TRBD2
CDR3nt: TGTGCCAGCAGCTTGGGTTCACTAGCGGGGGCCACAGATACGCAGTATTTT
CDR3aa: CASSLGSLAGATDTQYF

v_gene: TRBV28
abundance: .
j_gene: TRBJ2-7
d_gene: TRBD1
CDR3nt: TGTGCCAGCAGTTCCGACAGGGACCTTTACGAGCAGTACTTC
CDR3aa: CASSSDRDLYEQYF

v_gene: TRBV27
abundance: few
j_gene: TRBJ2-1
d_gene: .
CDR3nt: TGTGCCAGCAGTTTATATAGTGGGGACAATGAGCAGTTCTTC
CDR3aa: CASSLYSGDNEQFF

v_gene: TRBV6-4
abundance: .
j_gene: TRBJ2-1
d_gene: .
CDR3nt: TGTGCCAGCAGTGAAGGCGGGGCCGCCTACAATGAGCAGTTCTTC
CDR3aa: CASSEGGAAYNEQFF

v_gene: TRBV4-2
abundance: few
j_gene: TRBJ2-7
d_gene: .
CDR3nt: TGTGCCAGCAGCCACAGGGACCTGAGCTCCTACGAGCAGTACTTC
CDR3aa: CASSHRDLSSYEQYF

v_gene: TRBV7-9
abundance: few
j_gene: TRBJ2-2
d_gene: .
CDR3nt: TGTGCCAGCAGCTTCGGGGGCGCACGGACCGGGGAGCTGTTTTTT
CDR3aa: CASSFGGARTGELFF

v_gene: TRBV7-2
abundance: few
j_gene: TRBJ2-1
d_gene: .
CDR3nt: TGTGCCAGCAGCCCCGATCGATACACCCCTGAGCAGTTCTTC
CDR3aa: CASSPDRYTPEQFF

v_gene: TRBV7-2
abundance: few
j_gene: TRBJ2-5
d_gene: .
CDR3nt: TGTGCCAGCAGCTCCCCGCAGGGCGGAGAGACCCAGTACTTC
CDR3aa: CASSSPQGGETQYF

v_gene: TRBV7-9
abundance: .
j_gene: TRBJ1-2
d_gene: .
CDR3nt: TGTGCCAGCAGCTTCGGCCGGGACAACTATGGCTACACCTTC
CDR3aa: CASSFGRDNYGYTF

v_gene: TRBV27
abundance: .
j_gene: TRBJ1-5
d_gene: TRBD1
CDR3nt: TGTGCCAGCAGTTTCGGGACAGGGGGACTGCTTCAGCCCCAGCATTTT
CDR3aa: CASSFGTGGLLQPQHF

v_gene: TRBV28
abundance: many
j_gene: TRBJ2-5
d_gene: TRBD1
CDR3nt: TGTGCCAGCAGTTGGGACAGGGAAGGAGAGACCCAGTACTTC
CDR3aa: CASSWDREGETQYF

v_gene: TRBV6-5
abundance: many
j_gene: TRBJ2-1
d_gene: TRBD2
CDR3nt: TGTGCCAGCAGTATAAGCGGGAGTGTACCCTACAATGAGCAGTTCTTC
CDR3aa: CASSISGSVPYNEQFF

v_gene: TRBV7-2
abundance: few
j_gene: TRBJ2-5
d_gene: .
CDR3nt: TGTGCCAGCAGCTCCCCGGGAGAGCCACAAGAGACCCAGTACTTC
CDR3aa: CASSSPGEPQETQYF

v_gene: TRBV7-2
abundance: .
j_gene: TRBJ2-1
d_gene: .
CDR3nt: TGTGCCAGCAGCTTATCCTTGGGGAAAAAGCAGTTCTTC
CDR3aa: CASSLSLGKKQFF

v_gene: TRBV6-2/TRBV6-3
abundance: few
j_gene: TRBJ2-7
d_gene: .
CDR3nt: TGTGCCAGCAGTTCAACGAGACAGCCTATCCACGAGCAGTACTTC
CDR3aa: CASSSTRQPIHEQYF

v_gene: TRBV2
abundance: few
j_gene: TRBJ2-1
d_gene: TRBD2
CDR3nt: TGTGCCAGCAAACTAGCGGGAGATGAGCAGTTCTTC
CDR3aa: CASKLAGDEQFF

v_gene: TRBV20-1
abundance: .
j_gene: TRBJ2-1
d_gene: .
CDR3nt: TGCAGTGCTAGACCTCAGGGGAAGAATGAGCAGTTCTTC
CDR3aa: CSARPQGKNEQFF

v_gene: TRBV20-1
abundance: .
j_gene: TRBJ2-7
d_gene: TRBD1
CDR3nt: TGCAGTGCAAAGACAGGGGTTGGCGAGCAGTACTTC
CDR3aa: CSAKTGVGEQYF

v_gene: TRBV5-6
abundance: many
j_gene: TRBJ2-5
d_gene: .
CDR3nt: TGTGCCAGCAGCTTGGCGACCGAAGAGACCCAGTACTTC
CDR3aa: CASSLATEETQYF

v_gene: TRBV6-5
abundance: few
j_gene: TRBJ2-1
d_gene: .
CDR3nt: TGTGCCAGCAGTTACCAGACAGGGGTGGGGACTACCAATAGAGCCAGGGCCCAGCAGTTCTTC
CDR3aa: CASSYQTGVGTTNRARAQQFF

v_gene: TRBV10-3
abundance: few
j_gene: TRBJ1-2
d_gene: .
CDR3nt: TGTGCCATCAGTGCCGGCGGCCCCTATGGCTACACCTTC
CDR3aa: CAISAGGPYGYTF

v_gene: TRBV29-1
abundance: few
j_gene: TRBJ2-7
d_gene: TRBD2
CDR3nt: TGCAGCGTGGAGCTTGGGACTAGCGGGACCTACGAGCAGTACTTC
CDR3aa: CSVELGTSGTYEQYF

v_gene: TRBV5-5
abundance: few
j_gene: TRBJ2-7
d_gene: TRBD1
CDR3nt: TGTGCCAGCAGCCCGGGACAGATTCCCTACGAGCAGTACTTC
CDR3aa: CASSPGQIPYEQYF

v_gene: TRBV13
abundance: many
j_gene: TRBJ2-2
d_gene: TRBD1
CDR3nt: TGTGCCAGCAGCCCGAGGACAGGGGACACCGGGGAGCTGTTTTTT
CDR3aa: CASSPRTGDTGELFF

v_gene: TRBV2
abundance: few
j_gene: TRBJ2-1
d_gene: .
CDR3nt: TGTGCCAGCAGCCCCCTCTTGGGGCTAGCACTCTACAATGAGCAGTTCTTC
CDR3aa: CASSPLLGLALYNEQFF

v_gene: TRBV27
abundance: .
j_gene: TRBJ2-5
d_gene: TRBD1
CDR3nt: TGTGCCAGCAGTTTATACGGGGACAGGGGGCAAGAGACCCAGTACTTC
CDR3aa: CASSLYGDRGQETQYF

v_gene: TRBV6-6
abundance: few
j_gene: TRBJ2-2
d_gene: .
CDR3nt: TGTGCCAGCAGTTCCAAGAACACCGGGGAGCTGTTTTTT
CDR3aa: CASSSKNTGELFF

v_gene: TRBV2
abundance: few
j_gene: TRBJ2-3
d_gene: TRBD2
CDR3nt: TGTGCCAGCAGCTCCGGACTAGCGGGGGGCTCAGATACGCAGTATTTT
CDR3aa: CASSSGLAGGSDTQYF

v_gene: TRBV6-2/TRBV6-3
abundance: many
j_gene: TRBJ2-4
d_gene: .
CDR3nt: TGTGCCAGCAGTTCCCCCGGCATAATCAAAAACATTCAGTACTTC
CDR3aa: CASSSPGIIKNIQYF

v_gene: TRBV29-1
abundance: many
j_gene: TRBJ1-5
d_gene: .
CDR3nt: TGCAGCGTTGCCCCTGGTCCCCGCAATCAGCCCCAGCATTTT
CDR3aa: CSVAPGPRNQPQHF

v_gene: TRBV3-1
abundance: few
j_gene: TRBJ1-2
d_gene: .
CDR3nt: TGTGCCAGCAGCCAAGATGTCGACAGATACTATGGCTACACCTTC
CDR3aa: CASSQDVDRYYGYTF

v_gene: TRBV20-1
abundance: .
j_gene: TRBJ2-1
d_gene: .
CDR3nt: TGCAGTGCGAGGCGGGATAGCGGCTACAATGAGCAGTTCTTC
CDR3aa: CSARRDSGYNEQFF

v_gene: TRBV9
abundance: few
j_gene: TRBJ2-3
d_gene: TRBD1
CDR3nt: TGTGCCAGCACCAACCGACAGGGTCAATATGCTACGCAGTATTTT
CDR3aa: CASTNRQGQYATQYF

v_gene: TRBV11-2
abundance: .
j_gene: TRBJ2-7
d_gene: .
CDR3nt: TGTGCCAGCAGCTTAGACTGGGCAGTCCCCGAGCAGTACTTC
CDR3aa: CASSLDWAVPEQYF

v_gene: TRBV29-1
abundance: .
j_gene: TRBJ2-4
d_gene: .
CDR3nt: TGCAGCGTTGATCCGGGCAAAAACATTCAGTACTTC
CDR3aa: CSVDPGKNIQYF

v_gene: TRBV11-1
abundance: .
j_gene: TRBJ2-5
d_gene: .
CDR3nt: TGTGCCAGCAGCAAGGACGTCGTCACCCAGTACTTC
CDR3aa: CASSKDVVTQYF

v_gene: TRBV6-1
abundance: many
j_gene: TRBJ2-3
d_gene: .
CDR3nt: TGTGCCAGCAGTGAAGTCCGCAGGGTTACAGATACGCAGTATTTT
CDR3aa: CASSEVRRVTDTQYF

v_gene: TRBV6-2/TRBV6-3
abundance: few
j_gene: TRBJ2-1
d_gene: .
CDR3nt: TGTGCCAGCAGTAGCCCGCCGACAGTTATTTCCAATGAGCAGTTCTTC
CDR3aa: CASSSPPTVISNEQFF

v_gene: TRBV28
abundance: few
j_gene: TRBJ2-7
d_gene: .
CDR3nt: TGTGCCAGCAGTTCCCCCAGTGTGAGCTCCTACGAGCAGTACTTC
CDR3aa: CASSSPSVSSYEQYF

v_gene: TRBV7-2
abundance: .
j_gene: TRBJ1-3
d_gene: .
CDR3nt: TGTGCCAGCAGCTTGGGGGGATCTGGAAACACCATATATTTT
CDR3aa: CASSLGGSGNTIYF

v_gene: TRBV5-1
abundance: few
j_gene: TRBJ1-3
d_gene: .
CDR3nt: TGCGCCAGCAGCTTGGGGGGCACCGGCTCTGGAAACACCATATATTTT
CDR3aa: CASSLGGTGSGNTIYF

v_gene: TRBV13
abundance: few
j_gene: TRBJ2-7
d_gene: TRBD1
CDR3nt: TGTGCCAGCAGCTTAGTACAGGGGAGAGCCTACGAGCAGTACTTC
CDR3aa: CASSLVQGRAYEQYF

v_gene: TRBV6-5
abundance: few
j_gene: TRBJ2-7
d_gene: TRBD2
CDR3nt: TGTGCCAGCAGTACGCCCGGGACTAGCGGGGGCTACGAGCAGTACTTC
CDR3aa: CASSTPGTSGGYEQYF